This TCR beta chain was obtained from a study of blood T cell repertoires in COVID-19. Study summary: Sources were T cells, B-cell-depleted T cells, or PBMCs; the material itself was cDNA or gDNA.

The CDR3 spans 13 residues. CDR1 is MNHEY, CDR2 SVGAGI, per germline. Trimming cost V 6 bases and J 1 base, with 9 bases left between them. Patients in Seattle were enrolled during active infection, then followed longitudinally. This table comes from immunoSEQ multiplex PCR, and its TCRdb copy is limited to in-frame clones, with some not included. The sample contains 150,000 to 200,000 clones, roughly 89% of which appear only once. The specimen sequenced was peripheral blood. This sequence originates from a woman aged 70-85 years with COVID-19, enrolled during active disease. The V call is TRBV6-5, the J call TRBJ2-5; D is perhaps TRBD2 (6 bases). The CDR3 nucleotides are TGTGCCAGCAGGTATAGCGGCCAAGAGACCCAGTACTTC. It is translated as CASRYSGQETQYF.